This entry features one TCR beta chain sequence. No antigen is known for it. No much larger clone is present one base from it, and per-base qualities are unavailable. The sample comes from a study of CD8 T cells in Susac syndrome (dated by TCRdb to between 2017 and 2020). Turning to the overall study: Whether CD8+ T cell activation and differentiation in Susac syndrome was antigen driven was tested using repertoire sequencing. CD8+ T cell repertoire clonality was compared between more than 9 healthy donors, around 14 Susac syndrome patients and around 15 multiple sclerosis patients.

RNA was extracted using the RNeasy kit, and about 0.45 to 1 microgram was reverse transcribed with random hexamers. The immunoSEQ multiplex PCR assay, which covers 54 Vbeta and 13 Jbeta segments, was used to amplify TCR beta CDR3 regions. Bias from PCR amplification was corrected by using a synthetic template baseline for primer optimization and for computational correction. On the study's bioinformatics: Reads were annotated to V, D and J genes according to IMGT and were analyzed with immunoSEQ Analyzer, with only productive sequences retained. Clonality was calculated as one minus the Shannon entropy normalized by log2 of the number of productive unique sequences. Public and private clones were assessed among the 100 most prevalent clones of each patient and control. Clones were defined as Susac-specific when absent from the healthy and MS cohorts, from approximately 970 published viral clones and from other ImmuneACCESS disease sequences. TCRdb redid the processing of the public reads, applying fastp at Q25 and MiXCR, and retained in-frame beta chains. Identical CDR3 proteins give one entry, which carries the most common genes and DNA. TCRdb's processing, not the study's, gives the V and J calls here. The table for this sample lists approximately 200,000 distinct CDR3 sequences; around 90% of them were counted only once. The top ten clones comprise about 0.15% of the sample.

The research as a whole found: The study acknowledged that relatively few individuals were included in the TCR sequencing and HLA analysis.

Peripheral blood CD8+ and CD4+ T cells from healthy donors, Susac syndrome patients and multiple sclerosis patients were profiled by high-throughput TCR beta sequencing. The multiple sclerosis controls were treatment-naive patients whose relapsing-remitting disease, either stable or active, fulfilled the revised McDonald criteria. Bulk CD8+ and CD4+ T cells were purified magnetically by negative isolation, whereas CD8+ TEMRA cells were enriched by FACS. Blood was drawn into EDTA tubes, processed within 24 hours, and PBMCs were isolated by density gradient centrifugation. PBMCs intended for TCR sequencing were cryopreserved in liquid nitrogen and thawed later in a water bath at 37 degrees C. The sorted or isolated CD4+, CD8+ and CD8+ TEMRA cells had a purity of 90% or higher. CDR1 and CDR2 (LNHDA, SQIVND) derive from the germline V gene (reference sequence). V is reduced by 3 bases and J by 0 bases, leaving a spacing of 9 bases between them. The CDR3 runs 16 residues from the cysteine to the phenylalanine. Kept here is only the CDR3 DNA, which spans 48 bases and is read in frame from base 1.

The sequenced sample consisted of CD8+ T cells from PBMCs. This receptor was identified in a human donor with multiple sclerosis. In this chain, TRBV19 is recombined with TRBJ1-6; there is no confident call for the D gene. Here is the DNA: TGTGCCAGTAGTATCTACAAGAGCTCCTATAATTCACCCCTCCACTTT. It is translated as CASSIYKSSYNSPLHF. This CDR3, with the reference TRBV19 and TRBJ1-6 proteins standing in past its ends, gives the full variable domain DGGITQSPKYLFRKEGQNVTLSCEQNLNHDAMYWYRQDPGQGLRLIYYSQIVNDFQKGDIAEGYSVSREKKESFPLTVTSAQKNPTAFYLCASSIYKSSYNSPLHFGNGTRLTVT.